This passage covers 16 T cell receptor beta chains from one sample sequenced in a study of blood T cell repertoires in COVID-19. This table comes from immunoSEQ multiplex PCR, and its TCRdb copy is limited to in-frame clones, with some not included. This sample has roughly 68,000 clones, with 85% to 90% found just once. Sample: peripheral blood. These receptors were collected from a woman aged 45-65 years with active COVID-19.

V is TRBV7-2 and J is TRBJ1-4; TRBD1 matches 8 bases. The CDR3 loop spans 14 amino acids. V was pared by 6 bases and J by 5 bases, with 5 bases of the junction left unmatched. Germline V gene lookup returns CDR1 SGHTA and CDR2 FQGNSA. The CDR3 loop is CASSPQGANEKLFF. The CDR3 bases are TGTGCCAGCAGTCCCCAGGGGGCGAATGAAAAACTGTTTTTT.

The chain carries TRBV7-2 and TRBJ1-1, with a possible D match to TRBD1 (5 bases). The CDR3 sequence is 15 residues long. Germline CDR1 and CDR2: SGHTA and FQGNSA. Trimming stripped 1 base from V and 0 bases from J, with 9 bases between. This chain's CDR3 is CASSLGGGMNTEAFF. CDR3 bases: TGTGCCAGCAGCTTAGGTGGGGGGATGAACACTGAAGCTTTCTTT.

The chain couples TRBV19 to TRBJ2-7, with 7 bases that match TRBD2. Germline V gives CDR1 LNHDA, CDR2 SQIVND (reference sequence). J was trimmed by 2 bases and V by 5 bases; bases with no gene match: 3. The CDR3 is 13 amino acids. The CDR3 loop reads CASSVGLAYEQYF. As DNA, the CDR3 is TGTGCCAGTAGTGTCGGACTAGCCTACGAGCAGTACTTC.

The chain carries TRBV19 and TRBJ2-1, with 13 bases fitting TRBD2. The germline V gene encodes CDR1 LNHDA and CDR2 SQIVND (reference sequence). V shed 5 bases and J 5 bases; nucleotides not matched to a gene: 3. There are 15 residues in the CDR3. The CDR3 loop reads CASSVLAGGDNEQFF. CDR3 in DNA: TGTGCCAGTAGTGTACTAGCGGGAGGGGACAATGAGCAGTTCTTC.

The gene calls are TRBV29-1 and TRBJ2-1, with TRBD1 as a possible D gene (5 bases). The CDR3 sequence is 13 residues long. Per germline, CDR1 SQVTM and CDR2 ANQGSEA. Trimming pared 4 bases from V and 5 bases from J, leaving 12 bases between. The CDR3 DNA reads TGCAGCGTTGGACAGCCTTTGGACAATGAGCAGTTCTTC. Protein: CSVGQPLDNEQFF.

The chain carries TRBV2 and TRBJ2-1; TRBD2 matches 12 bases. Trimming at V came to 0 bases and at J to 5 bases, leaving 11 bases not matched to a gene. The CDR3 extends over 19 amino acids. Germline V gives CDR1 SNHLY, CDR2 FYNNEI. The CDR3 coding sequence is TGTGCCAGCAGTGAAGCCCACCCCGGACTAGCGGGACCAAACAATGAGCAGTTCTTC. It is translated as CASSEAHPGLAGPNNEQFF.

The chain combines TRBV19 with TRBJ1-1; D might be TRBD1 (6 bases). V was trimmed by 7 bases and J by 1 base, leaving 10 bases between them. Germline V lookup: CDR1 LNHDA, CDR2 SQIVND (reference sequence). This CDR3 has 13 residues. The CDR3 is CASMRGRNTEAFF. DNA for the CDR3: TGTGCCAGTATGCGGGGGCGGAACACTGAAGCTTTCTTT.

This clone was counted once. J is TRBJ1-4 and V is TRBV11-2, with 8 nucleotides matching TRBD1. This CDR3 is built from 15 residues. V was clipped by 2 bases and J by 3 bases; unmatched bases: 2. Germline-derived CDR1 and CDR2 are SGHAT and FQNNGV. The CDR3 spells CASSLQGAANEKLFF. The CDR3 nucleotides read TGTGCCAGCAGCTTACAGGGGGCTGCTAATGAAAAACTGTTTTTT.

The V gene is TRBV28, the J gene TRBJ2-1; 12 bases line up with TRBD2. With V trimmed by 1 base and J by 7 bases, 5 bases remained unmatched. The germline gives CDR1 MDHEN, CDR2 SYDVKM. The CDR3 is 16 residues long. DNA of the CDR3: TGTGCCAGCAGTTTATCTAGCACTAGCGGGAGGAATGAGCAGTTCTTC. It encodes CASSLSSTSGRNEQFF.

This chain connects TRBV14 to TRBJ2-1; perhaps TRBD1 as D (6 bases). Trimming removed 1 base from V and 4 bases from J, with 20 bases in between. This CDR3 spans 18 amino acids. The V gene's germline CDR1 is SGHDN and CDR2 FVKESK. CDR3 DNA: TGTGCCAGCAGCCAAGTCATGGGGGCCGCCCGAAAGTACAATGAGCAGTTCTTC. It is translated as CASSQVMGAARKYNEQFF.

The J gene is TRBJ1-4, the V gene TRBV18; 12 nucleotides align to TRBD1. CDR1 is KGHSH, CDR2 LQKENI, per germline. CDR3 size: 16 residues. The V gene end was trimmed by 3 bases and the J gene end by 7 bases; junction bases not matched to a gene: 6. CDR3 DNA: TGTGCCAGCTCACCTGGGACAGGGGGCAAAGGTGAAAAACTGTTTTTT. This encodes CASSPGTGGKGEKLFF.

This clone was seen a single time. The chain combines TRBV28 with TRBJ1-2; weak D call: TRBD1 (6 bases). Germline loops: CDR1 MDHEN, CDR2 SYDVKM. This CDR3 is built from 13 residues. V was cut by 3 bases and J by 4 bases, with 9 bases left in between. As DNA, the CDR3 is TGTGCCAGCAGTTTTGGCAGGGGCTATGGCTACACCTTC. It specifies CASSFGRGYGYTF.

The gene calls are TRBV9 and TRBJ1-6; D is possibly TRBD1 (5 bases). Trimming pared 4 bases from V and 8 bases from J, leaving 13 bases between. Per the germline V gene, CDR1 is SGDLS and CDR2 is YYNGEE. The CDR3 consists of 14 residues. In DNA form, the CDR3 reads TGTGCCAGCAGCCGACGACAGACGGATTCACCCCTCCACTTT. Its protein is CASSRRQTDSPLHF.

This chain connects TRBV19 to TRBJ2-7; the D is unclear. The CDR3 runs 14 residues. The V gene lost 6 bases and the J gene lost 2 bases, with 14 bases spanning the gap. CDR1 LNHDA and CDR2 SQIVND come from the germline V gene (reference sequence). CDR3 coding DNA: TGTGCCAGTAGCCCGACCGGCAGGACCTACGAGCAGTACTTC. Protein sequence: CASSPTGRTYEQYF.

About this clone itself: Compared with germline, one end of the junction differs, possibly owing to a read error. The rearrangement links TRBV27 to TRBJ1-6; a possible D gene is TRBD1 (6 bases). The CDR3 sequence is 15 residues long. Germline CDR1 and CDR2: MNHEY and SMNVEV (reference sequence). The DNA of the CDR3 is TGTGCCAGCTGTTTTGGGGGCCCTTATAATTCACCCCTCCACTTT. Its translation: CASCFGGPYNSPLHF.

The chain carries TRBV11-2 and TRBJ2-2; D unclear. The V end was cut by 1 base, the J end by 4 bases, with 10 bases between. Germline loops: CDR1 SGHAT, CDR2 FQNNGV. The CDR3 runs 15 residues. The chain's CDR3 is CASSLGPAGTGELFF. CDR3 DNA sequence: TGTGCCAGCAGCTTAGGTCCCGCCGGCACCGGGGAGCTGTTTTTT.